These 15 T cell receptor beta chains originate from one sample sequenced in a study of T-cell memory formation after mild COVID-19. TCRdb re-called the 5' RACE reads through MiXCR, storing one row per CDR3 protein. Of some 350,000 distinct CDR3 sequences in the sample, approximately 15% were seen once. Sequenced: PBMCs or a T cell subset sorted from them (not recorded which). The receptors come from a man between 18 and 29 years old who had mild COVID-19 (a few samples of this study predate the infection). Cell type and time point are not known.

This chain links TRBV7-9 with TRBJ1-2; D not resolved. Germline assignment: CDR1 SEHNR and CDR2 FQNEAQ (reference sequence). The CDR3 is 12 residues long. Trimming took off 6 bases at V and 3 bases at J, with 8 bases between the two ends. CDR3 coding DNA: TGTGCCAGCAGTAAGGGAGACTATGGCTACACCTTC. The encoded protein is CASSKGDYGYTF. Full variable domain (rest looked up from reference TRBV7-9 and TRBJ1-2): DTGVSQNPRHKITKRGQNVTFRCDPISEHNRLYWYRQTLGQGPEFLTYFQNEAQLEKSRLLSDRFSAERPKGSFSTLEIQRTEQGDSAMYLCASSKGDYGYTFGSGTRLTVV.

The DNA for the CDR3 is TGCGCCAGCAGCTTGGATTTGGAAGGGGAGACCCAGTACTTC. Protein product: CASSLDLEGETQYF. V and J are TRBV5-1 and TRBJ2-5, with unresolved D. Per the germline V gene, CDR1 is SGHRS and CDR2 is YFSETQ. Trimming pared 0 bases from V and 5 bases from J, leaving 11 bases between. The CDR3 covers 14 residues.

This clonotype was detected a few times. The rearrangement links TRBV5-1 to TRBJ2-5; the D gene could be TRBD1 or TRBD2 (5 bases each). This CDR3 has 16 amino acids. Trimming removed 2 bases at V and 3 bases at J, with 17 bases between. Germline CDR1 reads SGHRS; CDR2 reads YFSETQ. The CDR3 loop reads CASSFIPGDGEETQYF. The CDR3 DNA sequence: TGCGCCAGCAGCTTCATTCCCGGGGACGGGGAAGAGACCCAGTACTTC.

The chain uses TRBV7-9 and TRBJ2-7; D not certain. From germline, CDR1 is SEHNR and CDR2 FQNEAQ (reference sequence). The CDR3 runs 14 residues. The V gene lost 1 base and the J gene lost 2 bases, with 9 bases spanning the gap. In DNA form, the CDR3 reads TGTGCCAGCAGCTTAGATAGTTGGCCCTACGAGCAGTACGTC. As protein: CASSLDSWPYEQYV.

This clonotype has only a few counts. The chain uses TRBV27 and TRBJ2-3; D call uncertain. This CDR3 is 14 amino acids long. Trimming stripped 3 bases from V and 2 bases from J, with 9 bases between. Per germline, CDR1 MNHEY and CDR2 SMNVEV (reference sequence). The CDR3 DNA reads TGTGCCAGCAGTTTCAATCAGGCCACAGATACGCAGTATTTT. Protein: CASSFNQATDTQYF.

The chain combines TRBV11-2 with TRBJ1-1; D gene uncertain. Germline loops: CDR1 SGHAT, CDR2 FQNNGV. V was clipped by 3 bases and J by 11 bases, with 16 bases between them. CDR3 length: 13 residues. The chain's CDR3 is CASSLALDVAAFF. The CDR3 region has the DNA TGTGCCAGCAGCTTGGCCCTGGACGTAGCCGCTTTCTTT.

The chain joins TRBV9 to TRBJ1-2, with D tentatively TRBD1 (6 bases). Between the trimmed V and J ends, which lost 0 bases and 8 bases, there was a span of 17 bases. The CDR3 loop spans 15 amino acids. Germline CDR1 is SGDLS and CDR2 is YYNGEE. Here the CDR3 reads CASSVGQEASGGYTF. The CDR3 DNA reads TGTGCCAGCAGCGTAGGACAGGAGGCTTCGGGAGGCTACACCTTC.

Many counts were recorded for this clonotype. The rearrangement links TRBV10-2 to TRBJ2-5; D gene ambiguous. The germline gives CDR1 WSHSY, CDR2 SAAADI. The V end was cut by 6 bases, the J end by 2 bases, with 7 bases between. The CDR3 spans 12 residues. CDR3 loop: CASSASQETQYF. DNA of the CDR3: TGCGCCAGCAGCGCCAGTCAAGAGACCCAGTACTTC.

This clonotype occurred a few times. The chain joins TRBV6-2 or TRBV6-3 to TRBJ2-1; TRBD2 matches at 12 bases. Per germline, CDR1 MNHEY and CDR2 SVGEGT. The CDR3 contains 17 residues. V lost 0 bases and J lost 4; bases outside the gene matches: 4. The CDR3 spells CASSYSGLAGFYNEQFF. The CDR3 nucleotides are TGTGCCAGCAGTTACTCCGGACTAGCGGGGTTTTACAATGAGCAGTTCTTC.

The CDR3 DNA sequence: TGTGCCAGCAGCTTAAGCGTAGCGGGGGGTTCCTCCTACAATGAGCAGTTCTTC. Residues: CASSLSVAGGSSYNEQFF. The rearrangement uses TRBV7-3 and TRBJ2-1; 10 positions match TRBD2. This CDR3 comprises 18 residues. The J segment lost 0 bases and the V segment lost 1 base, leaving 6 bases of the junction unmatched. In germline, CDR1 is SGHTA, CDR2 FQGTGA.

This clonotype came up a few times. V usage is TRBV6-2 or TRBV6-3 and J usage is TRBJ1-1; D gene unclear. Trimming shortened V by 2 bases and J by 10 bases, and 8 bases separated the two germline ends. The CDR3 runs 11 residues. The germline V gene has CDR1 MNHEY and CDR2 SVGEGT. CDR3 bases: TGTGCCAGCAGTTACGGTTCGATAGCTTTCTTT. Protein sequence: CASSYGSIAFF.

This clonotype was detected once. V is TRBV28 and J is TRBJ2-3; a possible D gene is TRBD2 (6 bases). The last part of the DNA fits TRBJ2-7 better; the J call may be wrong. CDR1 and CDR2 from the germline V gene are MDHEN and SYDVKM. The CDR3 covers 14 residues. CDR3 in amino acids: CASSWGAGRGEQYV. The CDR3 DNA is TGTGCCAGCAGTTGGGGCGCGGGACGTGGGGAGCAGTACGTC.

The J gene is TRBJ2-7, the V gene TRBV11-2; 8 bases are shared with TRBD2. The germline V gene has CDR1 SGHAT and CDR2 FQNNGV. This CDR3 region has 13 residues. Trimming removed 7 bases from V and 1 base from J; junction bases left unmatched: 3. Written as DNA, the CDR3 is TGTGCCAGCACGGGGGGGGTTTCCTACGAGCAGTACTTC. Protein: CASTGGVSYEQYF.

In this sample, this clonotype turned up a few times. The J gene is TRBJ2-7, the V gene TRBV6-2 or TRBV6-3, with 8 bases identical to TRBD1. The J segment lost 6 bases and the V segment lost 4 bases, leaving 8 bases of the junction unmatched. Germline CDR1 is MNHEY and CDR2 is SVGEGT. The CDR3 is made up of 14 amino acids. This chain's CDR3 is CASSSYLTGGEQYF. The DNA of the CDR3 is TGTGCCAGCAGTTCCTACCTCACAGGGGGCGAGCAGTACTTC.

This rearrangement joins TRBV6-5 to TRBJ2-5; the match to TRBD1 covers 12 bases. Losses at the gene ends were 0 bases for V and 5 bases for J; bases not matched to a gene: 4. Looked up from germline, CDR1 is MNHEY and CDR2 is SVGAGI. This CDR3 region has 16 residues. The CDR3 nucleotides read TGTGCCAGCAGTTACTCTTGGGACAGGGGGCATGAGACCCAGTACTTC. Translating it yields CASSYSWDRGHETQYF.